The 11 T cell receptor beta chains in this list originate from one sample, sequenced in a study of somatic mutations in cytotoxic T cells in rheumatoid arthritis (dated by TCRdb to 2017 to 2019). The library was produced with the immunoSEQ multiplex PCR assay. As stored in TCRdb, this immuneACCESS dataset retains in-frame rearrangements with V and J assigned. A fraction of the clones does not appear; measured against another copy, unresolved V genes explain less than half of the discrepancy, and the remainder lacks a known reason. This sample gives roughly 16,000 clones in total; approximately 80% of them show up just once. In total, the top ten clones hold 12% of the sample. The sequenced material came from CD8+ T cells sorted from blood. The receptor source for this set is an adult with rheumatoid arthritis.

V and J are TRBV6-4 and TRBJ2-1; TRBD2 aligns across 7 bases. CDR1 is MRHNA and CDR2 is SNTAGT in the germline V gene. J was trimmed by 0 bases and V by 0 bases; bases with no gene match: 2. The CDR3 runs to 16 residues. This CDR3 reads CASSDSGGSSYNEQFF. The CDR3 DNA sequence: TGTGCCAGCAGTGACTCCGGGGGGAGCTCCTACAATGAGCAGTTCTTC.

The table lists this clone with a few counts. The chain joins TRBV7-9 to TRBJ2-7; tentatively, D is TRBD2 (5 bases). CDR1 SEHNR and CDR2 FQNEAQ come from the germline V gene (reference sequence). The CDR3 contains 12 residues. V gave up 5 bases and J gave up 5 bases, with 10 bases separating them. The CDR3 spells CASSPDGDEQYF. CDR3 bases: TGTGCCAGCAGCCCAGACGGGGACGAGCAGTACTTC.

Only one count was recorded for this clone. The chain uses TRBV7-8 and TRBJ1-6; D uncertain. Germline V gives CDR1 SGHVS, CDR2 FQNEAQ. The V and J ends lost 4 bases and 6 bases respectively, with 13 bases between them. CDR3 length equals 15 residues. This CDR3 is CASSSARDSNSPLHF. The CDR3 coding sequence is TGTGCCAGCAGCTCGGCGCGAGATTCTAATTCACCCCTCCACTTT.

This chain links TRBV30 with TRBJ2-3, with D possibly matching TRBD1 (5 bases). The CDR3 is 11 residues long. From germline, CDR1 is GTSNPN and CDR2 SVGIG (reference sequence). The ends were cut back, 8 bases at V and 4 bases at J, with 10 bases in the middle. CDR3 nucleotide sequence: TGTGCCAGTCAGGGCGCAGATACGCAGTATTTT. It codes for CASQGADTQYF.

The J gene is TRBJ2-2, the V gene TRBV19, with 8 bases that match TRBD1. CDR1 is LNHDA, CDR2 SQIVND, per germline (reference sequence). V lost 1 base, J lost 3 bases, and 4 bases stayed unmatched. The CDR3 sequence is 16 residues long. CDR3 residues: CASSIAGGLYTGELFF. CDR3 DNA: TGTGCCAGTAGTATAGCAGGGGGCCTTTACACCGGGGAGCTGTTTTTT.

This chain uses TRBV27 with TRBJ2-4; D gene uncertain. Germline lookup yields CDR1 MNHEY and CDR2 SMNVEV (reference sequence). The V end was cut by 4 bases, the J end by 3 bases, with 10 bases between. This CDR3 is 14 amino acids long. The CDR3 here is CASSSGRSKNIQYF. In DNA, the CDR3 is TGTGCCAGCAGTTCTGGACGAAGCAAAAACATTCAGTACTTC.

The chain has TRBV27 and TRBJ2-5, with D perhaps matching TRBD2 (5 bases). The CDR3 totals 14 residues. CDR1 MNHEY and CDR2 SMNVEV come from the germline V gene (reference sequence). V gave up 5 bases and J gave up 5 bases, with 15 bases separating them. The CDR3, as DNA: TGTGCCAGCAGTGAACTAGGACTTTGGGAGACCCAGTACTTC. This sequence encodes CASSELGLWETQYF.

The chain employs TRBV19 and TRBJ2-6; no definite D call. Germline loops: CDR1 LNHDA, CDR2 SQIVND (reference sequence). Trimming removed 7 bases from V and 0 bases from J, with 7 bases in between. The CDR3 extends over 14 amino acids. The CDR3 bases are TGTGCCAGTAAACAGAGCTCTGGGGCCAACGTCCTGACTTTC. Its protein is CASKQSSGANVLTF. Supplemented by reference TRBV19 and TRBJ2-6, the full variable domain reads DGGITQSPKYLFRKEGQNVTLSCEQNLNHDAMYWYRQDPGQGLRLIYYSQIVNDFQKGDIAEGYSVSREKKESFPLTVTSAQKNPTAFYLCASKQSSGANVLTFGAGSRLTVL.

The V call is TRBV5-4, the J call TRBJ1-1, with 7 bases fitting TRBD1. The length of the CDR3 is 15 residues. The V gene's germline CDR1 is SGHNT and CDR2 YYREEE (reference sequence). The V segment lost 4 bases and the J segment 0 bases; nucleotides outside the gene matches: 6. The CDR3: CASSGGQIMNTEAFF. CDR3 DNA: TGTGCCAGCAGCGGGGGACAGATCATGAACACTGAAGCTTTCTTT.

DNA for the CDR3: TGTGCCTGGAGTTCTACTTTAGCAACTAATGAAAAACTGTTTTTT. This sequence encodes CAWSSTLATNEKLFF. The rearrangement uses TRBV30 and TRBJ1-4; D gene uncertain. CDR1 is GTSNPN, CDR2 SVGIG, per germline (reference sequence). The CDR3 runs to 15 residues. Trimming pared 2 bases from V and 0 bases from J, leaving 10 bases between.

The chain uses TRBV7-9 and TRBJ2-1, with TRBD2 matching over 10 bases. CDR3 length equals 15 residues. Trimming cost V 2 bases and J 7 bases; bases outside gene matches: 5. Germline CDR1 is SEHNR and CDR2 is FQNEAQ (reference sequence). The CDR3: CASSLSAGGQNEQFF. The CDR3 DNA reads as TGTGCCAGCAGCTTATCAGCGGGGGGGCAAAATGAGCAGTTCTTC.